This T cell receptor beta chain came from a study of blood T cell repertoires in COVID-19. Of note for this clone: Within the sample, other DNA sequences also encode this same CDR3.

The ends were cut back, 2 bases at V and 0 bases at J, with 8 bases in the middle. Germline V CDR1 and CDR2: SGHRS, YFSETQ. This CDR3 has 15 residues. The method was immunoSEQ multiplex PCR; TCRdb's version includes in-frame clones alone and lacks a portion of them. The data contain 300,000 to 350,000 clones, 75% to 90% of them seen just once; the ten biggest clones take up less than 6.5%. The rearrangement links TRBV5-1 to TRBJ1-4; weak D call: TRBD1 (5 bases). What was sequenced was PBMCs or T cells enriched from blood (not recorded which). The sequence was obtained from a man aged 25-45 years who had recovered from COVID-19. In DNA form, the CDR3 reads TGCGCCAGCAGCTTAGACAGAGCAACTAATGAAAAACTGTTTTTT. It encodes CASSLDRATNEKLFF.